These 26 T cell receptor beta chains were all obtained from the same sample, sequenced in a study of T cells in Graves' hyperthyroidism and ophthalmopathy. Template material for amplifying TCR beta CDR3 regions consisted of RNA transcripts. During a first-round RT-PCR of the TCR CDR3, the HTBI primer set was used. Via MiXCR, TCRdb re-called the multiplex PCR reads, giving one row per CDR3 protein. The table records about 560,000 distinct CDR3 sequences, about 45% of them present only once. Specimen: peripheral blood or thyroid tissue (not recorded which). These receptor sequences come from a woman aged 18-30 years with Graves' hyperthyroidism.

This clonotype was counted at least ten times. The V gene is TRBV10-3, the J gene TRBJ2-7, with D uncertain. V shed 2 bases and J shed 2 bases, with 7 bases lying between them. This CDR3 region has 13 residues. Germline lookup yields CDR1 ENHRY and CDR2 SYGVKD. The CDR3 coding sequence is TGTGCCATCAGTGAGACTGCCACCTACGAGCAGTACTTC. Its translation: CAISETATYEQYF.

This sequence joins TRBV15 and TRBJ2-2; D might be TRBD1 or TRBD2, each matching 5 bases. Deletions cut 3 bases from V and 3 bases from J, with 8 bases between. Per germline, CDR1 LNHNV and CDR2 YYDKDF (reference sequence). The CDR3 spans 14 residues. CDR3 bases: TGTGCCACCAGCAGTCGAGGGGACACCGGGGAGCTGTTTTTT. Its translation: CATSSRGDTGELFF.

V gene TRBV11-2 combines with J gene TRBJ1-2; D gene unclear. This CDR3 is built from 9 residues. From germline, CDR1 is SGHAT and CDR2 FQNNGV. CDR3 sequence: CEEAYGYTF. Written as DNA, the CDR3 is TGTGAGGAAGCCTATGGCTACACCTTC.

The chain recombines TRBV20-1 with TRBJ1-2, with D tentatively TRBD1 (6 bases). V lost 0 bases and J 8 bases, leaving 16 bases between the germline ends. CDR1 DFQATT and CDR2 SNEGSKA come from the germline V gene (reference sequence). The CDR3 has 14 amino acids. The CDR3 sequence is CSARDAGASEGYTF. DNA for the CDR3: TGCAGTGCTAGAGACGCGGGGGCGTCGGAAGGCTACACCTTC.

This clonotype was seen repeatedly, ten times or more. V usage is TRBV10-3 and J usage is TRBJ1-5; D is unclear. The CDR3 is made up of 14 amino acids. The V gene's germline CDR1 is ENHRY and CDR2 SYGVKD. V was pared by 3 bases and J by 4 bases, with 10 bases between. The CDR3 loop is CAISEQWENQPQHF. The CDR3 region has the DNA TGTGCCATCAGTGAACAGTGGGAAAATCAGCCCCAGCATTTT.

This clonotype turned up a few times. This chain joins TRBV2 and TRBJ1-5; TRBD1 matches 7 bases. CDR1 and CDR2 (germline): SNHLY, FYNNEI. V lost 4 bases, J lost 9 bases, and 9 bases stayed unmatched. CDR3 length equals 14 residues. CDR3 sequence reads: CASSAGQASGPQHF. The DNA of the CDR3 is TGTGCCAGCAGTGCCGGACAGGCCAGTGGGCCCCAGCATTTT.

This chain uses TRBV20-1 with TRBJ1-2; the D gene is possibly TRBD1 (6 bases). Germline V CDR1 and CDR2: DFQATT, SNEGSKA (reference sequence). Trimming removed 0 bases from V and 3 bases from J, with 8 bases in between. The length of the CDR3 is 13 residues. The CDR3 loop is CSARDAGDYGYTF. CDR3 nucleotide sequence: TGCAGTGCTAGAGACGCAGGGGACTATGGCTACACCTTC.

In regard to this clonotype: A read error is possible here, since a much larger clone lies one base away. The chain has TRBV12-3 or TRBV12-4 and TRBJ1-5; unclear D gene. Trimming shortened V by 8 bases and J by 1 base, and 9 bases separated the two germline ends. The CDR3 is made up of 13 amino acids. This chain's CDR3 is CASALGSNQPQHF. CDR3 in DNA: TGTGCCAGCGCTTTGGGGAGCAATCAGCCCCAGCATTTT.

This clonotype was seen many times. The gene calls are TRBV20-1 and TRBJ2-7; 12 bases align to TRBD2. There are 14 residues in the CDR3. V lost 5 bases, J lost 7 bases, and 9 bases stayed unmatched. Germline V gene data show CDR1 as DFQATT and CDR2 as SNEGSKA (reference sequence). The CDR3 protein is CSAATSGGPSEQYF. The CDR3 bases are TGCAGTGCTGCGACTAGCGGGGGACCTAGTGAGCAGTACTTC.

The table lists this clonotype with a count of one. J is TRBJ1-1 and V is TRBV2, with TRBD1 identical over 8 bases. The CDR3 is 17 amino acids. Trimming cost V 5 bases and J 1 base; bases outside gene matches: 12. CDR1 and CDR2 (germline): SNHLY, FYNNEI. This chain's CDR3 is CASSLRDRPMGNTEAFF. Written as DNA, the CDR3 is TGTGCCAGCAGTTTACGGGACAGGCCGATGGGGAACACTGAAGCTTTCTTT. The variable domain in full, with the rest retrieved from reference TRBV2 and TRBJ1-1, is EPEVTQTPSHQVTQMGQEVILRCVPISNHLYFYWYRQILGQKVEFLVSFYNNEISEKSEIFDDQFSVERPDGSNFTLKIRSTKLEDSAMYFCASSLRDRPMGNTEAFFGQGTRLTVV.

This chain links TRBV14 with TRBJ2-2; maybe TRBD2 (6 bases). This CDR3 has 14 amino acids. CDR1 is SGHDN and CDR2 is FVKESK in the germline V gene. V was trimmed by 7 bases and J by 4 bases, leaving 13 bases between them. The chain's CDR3 is CASTRSGGTGELFF. DNA for the CDR3: TGTGCCAGCACCCGCTCCGGGGGCACCGGGGAGCTGTTTTTT.

This clonotype occurred many times. The rearrangement joins TRBV6-6 to TRBJ2-5, with D perhaps TRBD2 (6 bases). The germline gives CDR1 MNHNY, CDR2 SVGAGI (reference sequence). This CDR3 contains 13 residues. V lost 5 bases to trimming and J lost 1 base, with 8 bases between them. This chain's CDR3 is CASSGTRQETQYF. In DNA, the CDR3 is TGTGCCAGCAGTGGGACTCGCCAAGAGACCCAGTACTTC.

This clonotype was counted many times. The chain is built from TRBV10-3 and TRBJ1-1; D is perhaps TRBD1 (5 bases). Trimming pared 7 bases from V and 4 bases from J, leaving 13 bases between. The CDR3 is made up of 13 amino acids. The germline gives CDR1 ENHRY, CDR2 SYGVKD. CDR3 region: CAITRDRGTEAFF. The CDR3 DNA is TGTGCCATCACCAGGGACCGAGGCACTGAAGCTTTCTTT.

This clonotype was seen a few times. The CDR3 coding sequence is TGTGCCAGCAGTTCCGCCGGGCCCTATGGCTACACCTTC. Translation: CASSSAGPYGYTF. V is TRBV6-5 and J is TRBJ1-2; D is undetermined. With 4 bases removed from V and 4 bases from J, the gap between germline ends came to 10 bases. The CDR3 covers 13 residues. The germline V gene has CDR1 MNHEY and CDR2 SVGAGI.

This clonotype was seen many times. This rearrangement joins TRBV15 to TRBJ1-4; D remains ambiguous. This CDR3 region has 16 residues. CDR1 and CDR2 from the germline V gene are LNHNV and YYDKDF (reference sequence). V was trimmed by 3 bases and J by 0 bases, leaving 11 bases between them. The DNA for the CDR3 is TGTGCCACCAGCAGGGTCCATGGGGCAACTAATGAAAAACTGTTTTTT. Its translation: CATSRVHGATNEKLFF. Full variable domain (rest looked up from reference TRBV15 and TRBJ1-4): DAMVIQNPRYQVTQFGKPVTLSCSQTLNHNVMYWYQQKSSQAPKLLFHYYDKDFNNEADTPDNFQSRRPNTSFCFLDIRSPGLGDTAMYLCATSRVHGATNEKLFFGSGTQLSVL.

The CDR3 region has the DNA TGTGCCAGCAGCTTGGCCGGGGGGACTAGAACGGAGACCCAGTACTTC. Its protein is CASSLAGGTRTETQYF. J is TRBJ2-5 and V is TRBV7-9, with 8 bases lining up with TRBD2. Per germline, CDR1 SEHNR and CDR2 FQNEAQ (reference sequence). This CDR3 contains 16 residues. Trimming at V came to 3 bases and at J to 5 bases, leaving 11 bases not matched to a gene.

This clonotype has only a few counts. V usage is TRBV5-1 and J usage is TRBJ2-7; D not certain. V lost 3 bases to trimming and J lost 2 bases, with 12 bases between them. CDR1 and CDR2 (germline): SGHRS, YFSETQ. The CDR3 has 14 residues. CDR3 nucleotide sequence: TGCGCCAGCAGCTCTGATGCAACTACCTACGAGCAGTACTTC. It is translated as CASSSDATTYEQYF.

This chain connects TRBV15 to TRBJ1-6, with 10 bases that match TRBD1. CDR1 is LNHNV, CDR2 YYDKDF, per germline (reference sequence). CDR3 length: 15 amino acids. V shed 8 bases and J 5 bases; nucleotides not matched to a gene: 6. The CDR3 region is CATESGQGNNSPLHF. Written as DNA, the CDR3 is TGTGCCACCGAATCGGGACAGGGGAATAATTCACCCCTCCACTTT.

V and J are TRBV2 and TRBJ2-2, with 7 bases fitting TRBD1. CDR3 length: 15 residues. Germline-derived CDR1 and CDR2 are SNHLY and FYNNEI. Trimming removed 5 bases from V and 4 bases from J; junction bases left unmatched: 7. CDR3 sequence: CASSLTGSTTGELFF. The CDR3 coding sequence is TGTGCCAGCAGTTTGACAGGGTCGACCACCGGGGAGCTGTTTTTT.

There are a few counts of this clonotype. Lacking the conserved final phenylalanine or tryptophan, this CDR3 likely reflects a read error. The chain recombines TRBV11-2 with TRBJ2-7, with TRBD2 identical over 7 bases. The CDR3 is made up of 15 amino acids. Trimming removed 6 bases from V and 6 bases from J; junction bases left unmatched: 14. Germline-derived CDR1 and CDR2 are SGHAT and FQNNGV. As DNA, the CDR3 is TGTGCCAGCAGTGATGGGCGGGAGTCGCACCTCGAGCAGTACCTC. The encoded protein is CASSDGRESHLEQYL.

The gene calls are TRBV11-3 and TRBJ1-1, with D possibly matching TRBD1 (5 bases). Trimming pared 5 bases from V and 5 bases from J, leaving 15 bases between. CDR3 length: 14 amino acids. Germline CDR1 is SGHNT and CDR2 is YENEEA. The CDR3, as DNA: TGTGCCAGCAGCCCCTGGGACCGAGCGACTGAAGCTTTCTTT. Protein: CASSPWDRATEAFF.

CDR3 sequence: CATSRQGASGYTF. The DNA for the CDR3 is TGTGCCACCAGCAGACAGGGGGCAAGTGGCTACACCTTC. The V call is TRBV15, the J call TRBJ1-2; 8 positions match TRBD1. The length of the CDR3 is 13 residues. CDR1 and CDR2 from the germline V gene are LNHNV and YYDKDF (reference sequence). With V trimmed by 2 bases and J by 7 bases, 3 bases remained unmatched.

This clonotype was counted a few times. The chain links TRBV7-9 to TRBJ1-5; D uncertain. Germline V lookup: CDR1 SEHNR, CDR2 FQNEAQ (reference sequence). Trimming cost V 4 bases and J 3 bases, with 10 bases left between them. There are 14 residues in the CDR3. For the CDR3, the DNA is TGTGCCAGCAGCTCCCTAACCTTCAATCAGCCCCAGCATTTT. Amino acids: CASSSLTFNQPQHF.

Remarks on this clonotype: A much larger clone sits a single nucleotide away, making a read error possible. The chain employs TRBV10-3 and TRBJ2-7, with TRBD2 matching 7 bases. Germline V gives CDR1 ENHRY, CDR2 SYGVKD. Trimming cost V 3 bases and J 1 base; bases outside gene matches: 3. This CDR3 region has 14 residues. CDR3 sequence reads: CAISDAGGSYEQYF. The CDR3, as DNA: TGTGCCATCAGTGATGCCGGGGGGTCCTACGAGCAGTACTTC.

The gene calls are TRBV25-1 and TRBJ1-5; no firm D call. The CDR3 contains 10 residues. Germline CDR1 MGHDK, CDR2 SYGVNS. V lost 9 bases and J 7 bases, leaving 7 bases between the germline ends. CDR3 amino acids: CARRVQPQHF. CDR3 bases: TGTGCCAGGCGGGTACAGCCCCAGCATTTT.

This chain uses TRBV12-3 or TRBV12-4 with TRBJ2-6, with 10 positions matching TRBD1. J gave up 1 base and V 6 bases, and 6 bases lay outside the gene matches. This CDR3 spans 17 amino acids. The DNA of the CDR3 is TGTGCCAGCAGGGGGACAGGGGCGAGGTCTGGGGCCAACGTCCTGACTTTC. As protein: CASRGTGARSGANVLTF.